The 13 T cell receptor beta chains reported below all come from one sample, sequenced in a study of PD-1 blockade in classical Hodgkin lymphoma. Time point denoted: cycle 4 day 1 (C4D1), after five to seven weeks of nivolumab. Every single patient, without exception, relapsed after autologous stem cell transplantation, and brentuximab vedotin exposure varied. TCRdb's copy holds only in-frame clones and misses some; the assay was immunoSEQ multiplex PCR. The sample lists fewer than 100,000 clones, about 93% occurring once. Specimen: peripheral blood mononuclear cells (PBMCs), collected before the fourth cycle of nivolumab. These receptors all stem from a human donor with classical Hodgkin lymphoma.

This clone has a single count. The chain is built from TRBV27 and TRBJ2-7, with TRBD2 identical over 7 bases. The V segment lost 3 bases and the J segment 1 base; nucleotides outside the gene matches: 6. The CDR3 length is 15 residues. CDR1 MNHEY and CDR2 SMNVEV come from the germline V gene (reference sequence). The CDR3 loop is CASSLTSGTSYEQYF. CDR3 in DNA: TGTGCCAGCAGTTTGACCAGCGGGACTTCCTACGAGCAGTACTTC.

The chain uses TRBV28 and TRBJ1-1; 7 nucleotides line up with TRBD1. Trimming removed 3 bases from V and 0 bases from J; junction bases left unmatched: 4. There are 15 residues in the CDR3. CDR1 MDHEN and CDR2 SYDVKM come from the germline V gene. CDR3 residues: CASSFHRGMNTEAFF. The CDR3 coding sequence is TGTGCCAGCAGTTTCCACAGGGGTATGAACACTGAAGCTTTCTTT.

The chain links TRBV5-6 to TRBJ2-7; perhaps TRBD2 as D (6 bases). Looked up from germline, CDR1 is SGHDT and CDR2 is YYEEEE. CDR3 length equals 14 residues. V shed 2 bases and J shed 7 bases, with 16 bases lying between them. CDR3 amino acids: CASSFGTGLGEQYF. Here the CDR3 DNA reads TGTGCCAGCAGCTTTGGGACTGGGTTGGGGGAGCAGTACTTC.

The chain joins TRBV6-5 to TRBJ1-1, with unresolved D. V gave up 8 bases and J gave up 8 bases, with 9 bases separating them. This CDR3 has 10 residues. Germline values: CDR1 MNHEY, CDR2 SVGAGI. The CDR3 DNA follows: TGTGCCAGCTACGGGAACGAAGCTTTCTTT. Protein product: CASYGNEAFF.

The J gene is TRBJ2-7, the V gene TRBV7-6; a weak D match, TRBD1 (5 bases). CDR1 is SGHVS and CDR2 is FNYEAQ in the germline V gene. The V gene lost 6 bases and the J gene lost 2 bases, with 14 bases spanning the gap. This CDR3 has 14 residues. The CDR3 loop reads CASSPRQKPYEQYF. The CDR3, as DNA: TGTGCCAGCAGTCCCCGACAGAAGCCCTACGAGCAGTACTTC.

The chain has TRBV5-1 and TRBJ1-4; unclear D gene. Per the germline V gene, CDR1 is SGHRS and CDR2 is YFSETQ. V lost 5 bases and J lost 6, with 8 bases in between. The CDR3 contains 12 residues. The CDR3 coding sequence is TGCGCCAGCAGTAAGGAGGATGAAAAACTGTTTTTT. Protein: CASSKEDEKLFF.

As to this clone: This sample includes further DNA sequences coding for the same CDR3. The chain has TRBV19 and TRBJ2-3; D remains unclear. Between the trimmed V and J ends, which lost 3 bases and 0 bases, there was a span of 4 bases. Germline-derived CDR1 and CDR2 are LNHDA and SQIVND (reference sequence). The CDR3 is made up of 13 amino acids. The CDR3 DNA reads TGTGCCAGTAGTATCCCAAGCACAGATACGCAGTATTTT. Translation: CASSIPSTDTQYF.

In DNA, the CDR3 is TGTGCCAGCCGACAGCCTATGAACACTGAAGCTTTCTTT. Protein product: CASRQPMNTEAFF. The V call is TRBV28, the J call TRBJ1-1; a possible D gene is TRBD1 (5 bases). In germline, CDR1 is MDHEN, CDR2 SYDVKM. The CDR3 has 13 residues. The germline V and J ends were trimmed by 8 bases and 0 bases, with 10 bases remaining between them.

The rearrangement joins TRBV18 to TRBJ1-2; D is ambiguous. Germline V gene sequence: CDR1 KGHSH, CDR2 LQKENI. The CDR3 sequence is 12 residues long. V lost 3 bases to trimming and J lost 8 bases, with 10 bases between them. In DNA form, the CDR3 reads TGTGCCAGCTCACCGGGATACCGAGGCTACACCTTC. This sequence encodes CASSPGYRGYTF.

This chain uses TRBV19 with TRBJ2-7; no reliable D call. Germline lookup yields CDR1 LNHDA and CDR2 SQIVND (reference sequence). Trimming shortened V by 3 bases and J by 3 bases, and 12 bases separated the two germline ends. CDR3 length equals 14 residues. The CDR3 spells CASSISTAGYEQYF. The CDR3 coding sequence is TGTGCCAGTAGTATCAGTACAGCCGGCTACGAGCAGTACTTC.

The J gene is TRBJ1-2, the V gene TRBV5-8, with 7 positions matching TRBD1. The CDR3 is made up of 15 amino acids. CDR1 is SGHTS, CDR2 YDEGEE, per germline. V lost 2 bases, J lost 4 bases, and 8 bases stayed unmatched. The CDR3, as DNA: TGTGCCAGCAGCTTTGGGGACAGTTCGGCCTATGGCTACACCTTC. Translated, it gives CASSFGDSSAYGYTF.

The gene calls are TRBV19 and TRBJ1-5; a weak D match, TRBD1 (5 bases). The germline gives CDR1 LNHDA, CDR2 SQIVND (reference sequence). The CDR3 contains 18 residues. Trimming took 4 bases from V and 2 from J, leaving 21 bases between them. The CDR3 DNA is TGTGCCAGTAGTACGCACCAGGGCCTAGGCGTTGGCAATCAGCCCCAGCATTTT. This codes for CASSTHQGLGVGNQPQHF.

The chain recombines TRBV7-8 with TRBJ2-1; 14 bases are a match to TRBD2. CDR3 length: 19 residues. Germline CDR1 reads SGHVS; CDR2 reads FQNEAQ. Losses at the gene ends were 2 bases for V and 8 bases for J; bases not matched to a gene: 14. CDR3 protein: CASSLRTGTSGSALHEQFF. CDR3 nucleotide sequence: TGTGCCAGCAGCTTAAGGACCGGGACTAGCGGGAGCGCGCTCCATGAGCAGTTCTTC.